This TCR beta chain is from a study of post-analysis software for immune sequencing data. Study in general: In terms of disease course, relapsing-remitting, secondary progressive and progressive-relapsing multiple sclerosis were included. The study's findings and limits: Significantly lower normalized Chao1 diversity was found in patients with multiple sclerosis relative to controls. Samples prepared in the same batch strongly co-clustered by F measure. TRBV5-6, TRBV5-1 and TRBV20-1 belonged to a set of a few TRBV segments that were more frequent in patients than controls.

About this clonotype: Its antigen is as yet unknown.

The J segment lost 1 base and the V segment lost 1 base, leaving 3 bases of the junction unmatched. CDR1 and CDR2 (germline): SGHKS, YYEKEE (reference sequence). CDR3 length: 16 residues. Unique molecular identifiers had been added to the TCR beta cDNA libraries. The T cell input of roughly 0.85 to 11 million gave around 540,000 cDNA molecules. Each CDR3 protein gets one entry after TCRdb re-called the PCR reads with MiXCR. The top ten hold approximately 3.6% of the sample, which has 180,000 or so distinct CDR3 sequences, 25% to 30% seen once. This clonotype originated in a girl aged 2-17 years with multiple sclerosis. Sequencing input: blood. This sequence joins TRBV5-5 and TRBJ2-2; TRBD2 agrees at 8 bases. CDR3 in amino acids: CASSLLTSGNTGELFF. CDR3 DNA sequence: TGTGCCAGCAGCTTGTTAACTAGCGGGAACACCGGGGAGCTGTTTTTT.